These 12 T cell receptor beta chains originate from one sample sequenced in a study of blood T cells in healthy people across ages. The use of a sample-barcoded 5' primer and a J-beta primer mix characterized a second PCR of roughly 6 to 11 cycles. TCRdb processed the 5' RACE reads anew with MiXCR; each CDR3 protein has one entry. The sample lists under 2,000,000 distinct CDR3 sequences; 49% were seen once. The sequenced material came from blood. Receptor source: a woman between 40 and 50 years old in good health.

The chain couples TRBV20-1 to TRBJ2-5, with D perhaps assigned TRBD1 or TRBD2 (5 bases each). The V end lost 0 bases, the J end lost 2 bases, and 10 bases lay between the germline ends. The germline V gene has CDR1 DFQATT and CDR2 SNEGSKA (reference sequence). CDR3 length: 14 residues. CDR3 residues: CSARDWDGQETQYF. The CDR3, as DNA: TGCAGTGCTAGAGATTGGGACGGTCAAGAGACCCAGTACTTC.

V and J are TRBV6-4 and TRBJ2-3, with 11 bases identical to TRBD1. The ends lost 6 bases at V and 4 bases at J; junction bases unmatched: 9. CDR1 MRHNA and CDR2 SNTAGT come from the germline V gene. The CDR3 consists of 16 residues. In DNA, the CDR3 is TGTGCCAGCAGCCGTGGTCCGGGACAGGGGGCAGATACGCAGTATTTT. Amino acid sequence: CASSRGPGQGADTQYF.

In its sample, this clonotype was seen many times. This chain connects TRBV5-1 to TRBJ2-6; maybe TRBD2 (6 bases). Germline CDR1 and CDR2: SGHRS and YFSETQ. Trimming took 4 bases from V and 1 from J, leaving 6 bases between them. This CDR3 region has 14 residues. The CDR3 protein is CASSGGSGANVLTF. CDR3 coding DNA: TGCGCCAGCAGCGGGGGGTCTGGGGCCAACGTCCTGACTTTC.

This clonotype was counted only a few times. The V and J genes are TRBV27 and TRBJ1-5; 7 nucleotides line up with TRBD1. CDR3 size: 14 residues. Germline V gene data show CDR1 as MNHEY and CDR2 as SMNVEV (reference sequence). The V gene end was trimmed by 5 bases and the J gene end by 7 bases; junction bases not matched to a gene: 8. The CDR3 DNA reads TGTGCCAGCAGTCTCCAGGACAGGACCCAGCCCCAGCATTTT. Its translation is CASSLQDRTQPQHF.

The chain links TRBV5-1 to TRBJ2-4; the match to TRBD1 covers 8 bases. Trimming removed 4 bases from V and 13 bases from J; junction bases left unmatched: 13. CDR3 length: 14 amino acids. Per the germline V gene, CDR1 is SGHRS and CDR2 is YFSETQ. DNA of the CDR3: TGCGCCAGCAGCCCTGGGACAGGCCTCTCCGGGCAGTACTTC. As protein: CASSPGTGLSGQYF.

The gene calls are TRBV7-2 and TRBJ1-6; D may be TRBD1 (5 bases). With 1 base removed from V and 10 bases from J, the gap between germline ends came to 14 bases. In germline, CDR1 is SGHTA, CDR2 FQGNSA. This CDR3 spans 15 amino acids. CDR3 protein: CASSLEGRVVSPLHF. For the CDR3, the DNA is TGTGCCAGCAGCTTAGAGGGCAGGGTAGTATCACCCCTCCACTTT.

The V gene is TRBV6-5, the J gene TRBJ1-2; D uncertain. V dropped 4 bases and J dropped 1 base, with 13 bases sitting between them. CDR3 length: 15 residues. Germline CDR1 reads MNHEY; CDR2 reads SVGAGI. This chain's CDR3 is CASSSGALSNYGYTF. The CDR3 DNA sequence: TGTGCCAGCAGTTCGGGTGCACTGAGTAACTATGGCTACACCTTC.

The J gene is TRBJ2-2, the V gene TRBV6-2 or TRBV6-3; no clear D gene. The V gene's germline CDR1 is MNHEY and CDR2 SVGEGT. V lost 6 bases, J lost 3 bases, and 23 bases lay in between. CDR3 size: 18 residues. In DNA form, the CDR3 reads TGTGCCAGCAGCCACGACCGTGCGGCCGAGGAAGACACCGGGGAGCTGTTTTTT. It encodes CASSHDRAAEEDTGELFF.

In regard to this clonotype: The junction does not match germline at one end; this may be a read error. The rearrangement links TRBV6-2 or TRBV6-3 to TRBJ2-4; TRBD1 matches at 8 bases. Germline CDR1 is MNHEY and CDR2 is SVGEGT. The length of the CDR3 is 11 residues. The CDR3 DNA follows: TGTGCCAGCAGTCAGACAGGGGCTCTTGCCTTC. It codes for CASSQTGALAF.

The V call is TRBV6-2 or TRBV6-3, the J call TRBJ2-5, with D unclear. This CDR3 spans 14 amino acids. The germline V gene encodes CDR1 MNHEY and CDR2 SVGEGT. The V and J ends lost 2 bases and 1 base respectively, with 8 bases between them. The CDR3 spells CASSYVESQETQYF. The DNA of the CDR3 is TGTGCCAGCAGTTACGTAGAGAGCCAAGAGACCCAGTACTTC.

This clonotype came up a few times. This rearrangement joins TRBV29-1 to TRBJ1-4; D may be TRBD1 (5 bases). CDR1 and CDR2 from the germline V gene are SQVTM and ANQGSEA. Deletions cut 6 bases from V and 0 bases from J, with 17 bases between. This CDR3 has 16 residues. The CDR3: CSVSTAFVATNEKLFF. CDR3 DNA sequence: TGCAGCGTCTCGACAGCCTTCGTTGCAACTAATGAAAAACTGTTTTTT.

This chain joins TRBV20-1 and TRBJ2-5; unclear D gene. CDR3 size: 12 residues. V gave up 4 bases and J gave up 5 bases, with 11 bases separating them. From germline, CDR1 is DFQATT and CDR2 SNEGSKA (reference sequence). CDR3 amino acids: CSANYPPETQYF. CDR3 nucleotide sequence: TGCAGTGCTAATTACCCTCCCGAGACCCAGTACTTC.